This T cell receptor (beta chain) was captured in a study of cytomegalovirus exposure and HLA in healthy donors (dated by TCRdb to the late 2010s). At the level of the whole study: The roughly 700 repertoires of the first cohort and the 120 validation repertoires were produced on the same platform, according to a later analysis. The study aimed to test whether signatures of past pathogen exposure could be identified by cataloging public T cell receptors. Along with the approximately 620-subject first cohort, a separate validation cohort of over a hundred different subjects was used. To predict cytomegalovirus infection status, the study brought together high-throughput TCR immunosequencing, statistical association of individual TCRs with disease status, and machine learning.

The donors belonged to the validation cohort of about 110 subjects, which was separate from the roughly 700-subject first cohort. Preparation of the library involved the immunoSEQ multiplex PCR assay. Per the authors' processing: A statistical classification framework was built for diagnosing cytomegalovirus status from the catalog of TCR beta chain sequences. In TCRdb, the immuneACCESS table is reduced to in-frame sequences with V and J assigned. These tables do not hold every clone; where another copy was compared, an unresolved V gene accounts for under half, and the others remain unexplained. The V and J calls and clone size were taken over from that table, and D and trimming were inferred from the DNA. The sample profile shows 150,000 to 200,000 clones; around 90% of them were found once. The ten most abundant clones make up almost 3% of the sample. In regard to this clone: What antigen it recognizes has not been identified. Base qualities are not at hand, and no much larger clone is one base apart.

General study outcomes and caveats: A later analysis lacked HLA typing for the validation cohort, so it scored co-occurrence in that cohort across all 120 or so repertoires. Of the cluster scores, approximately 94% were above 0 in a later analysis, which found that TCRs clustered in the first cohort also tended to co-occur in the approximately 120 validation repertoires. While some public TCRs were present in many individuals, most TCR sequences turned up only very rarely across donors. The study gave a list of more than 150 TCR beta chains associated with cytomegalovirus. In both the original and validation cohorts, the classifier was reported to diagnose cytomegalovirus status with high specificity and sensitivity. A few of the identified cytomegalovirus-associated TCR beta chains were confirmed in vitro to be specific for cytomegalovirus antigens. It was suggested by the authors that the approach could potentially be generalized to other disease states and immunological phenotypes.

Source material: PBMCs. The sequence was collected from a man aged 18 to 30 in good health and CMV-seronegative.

The CDR3 loop reads CASSPDRGQYNEQFF. In nucleotides, the sequence is TGTGCCAGCAGCCCGGACAGGGGCCAGTACAATGAGCAGTTCTTC. The chain joins TRBV5-4 to TRBJ2-1; 9 bases in between match TRBD1. The CDR3 measures 15 amino acids from cysteine to phenylalanine. The read is trimmed to its CDR3 DNA, 45 bases read in frame from base 1. CDR1 and CDR2 (SGHNT, YYREEE) derive from the germline V gene (reference sequence). V is cut back by 4 bases and J by 4 bases, with 6 bases in the junction unmatched.